The clone carrying this T cell receptor (beta chain) was recorded once. Its specificity is unknown. The authors ran a second PCR of about 6 to 11 cycles using a sample-barcoded 5' primer and a J-beta primer mix. The template-switch adaptor was a 5' adaptor with 12 random nucleotides. It tagged each cDNA molecule. Each CDR3 protein gets one entry after TCRdb re-called the 5' RACE reads with MiXCR. The top ten hold approximately 20% of the sample, which has some 1 million distinct CDR3 sequences, around 45% seen once. The data belong to a study of blood T cells in healthy people across ages. General study points: Researchers report that TCR beta diversity correlated strongly with naive T cell percentage.

This CDR3 spans 14 amino acids. Trimming shortened V by 7 bases and J by 7 bases, and 16 bases separated the two germline ends. Germline V CDR1 and CDR2: SNHLY, FYNNEI. The chain links TRBV2 to TRBJ1-4; TRBD1 is a possible D gene (5 bases). The TCR originated in an older woman in good health. The sequencing input was blood. CDR3 protein: CASKSGRGREKLFF. The CDR3 DNA reads TGTGCCAGCAAATCAGGGCGAGGTCGTGAAAAACTGTTTTTT.